A single sample is the source of the 7 T cell receptor beta chains below, sequenced in a study of cytomegalovirus exposure and HLA in healthy donors (TCRdb year 2017). The library was made by the immunoSEQ multiplex PCR assay. The multiplex PCR relied on a mix of 60 forward primers for TCR Vbeta segments and 13 reverse primers for TCR Jbeta segments. TCRdb obtained this table from immuneACCESS and retained in-frame rearrangements with V and J assigned. These tables miss some clones; where compared with another copy, unresolved V genes account for less than half of the shortfall, and the remainder is unexplained. The sample data list about 150,000 clones, and approximately 80% of these were observed just once. The ten largest clones capture around 3.6% of the sample. The sample taken for sequencing was PBMCs. The receptors here all came from a male donor in good health and CMV-seronegative.

The chain's CDR3 is CASSPVLGRLASETQYF. CDR3 nucleotide sequence: TGTGCCAGCTCACCAGTCCTCGGTCGACTAGCCTCGGAGACCCAGTACTTC. This chain joins TRBV18 and TRBJ2-5; 7 nucleotides match TRBD2. The trim removed 2 bases at V and 5 bases at J, leaving 14 bases unmatched. The CDR3 sequence is 17 residues long. Germline-derived CDR1 and CDR2 are KGHSH and LQKENI.

Here the CDR3 DNA reads TGTGCCAGTAGTATAAAACAGGGATTTAGCTCCTATAATTCACCCCTCCACTTT. It codes for CASSIKQGFSSYNSPLHF. The chain is built from TRBV19 and TRBJ1-6, with a possible D match to TRBD1 (6 bases). The ends were cut back, 2 bases at V and 0 bases at J, with 14 bases in the middle. Germline values: CDR1 LNHDA, CDR2 SQIVND (reference sequence). The CDR3 covers 18 residues.

The V and J genes are TRBV12-5 and TRBJ1-5; 9 positions agree with TRBD1. The CDR3 extends over 17 amino acids. In germline, CDR1 is LGHNT, CDR2 FRNRAP. Unmatched junction bases numbered 8, after V lost 4 bases and J lost 1 base. CDR3 amino acids: CASGSSSGTGSNQPQHF. DNA of the CDR3: TGTGCTAGTGGTTCCTCCTCCGGGACAGGGAGCAATCAGCCCCAGCATTTT.

The table lists this clone with a count of one. V usage is TRBV5-4 and J usage is TRBJ2-2; possible D gene TRBD1, 6 bases. CDR1 and CDR2 from the germline V gene are SGHNT and YYREEE (reference sequence). The CDR3 extends over 18 amino acids. Trimming cost V 3 bases and J 0 bases, with 18 bases left between them. The CDR3 DNA follows: TGTGCCAGCAGCTCCATACAGGGCCGTGTAGCGAACACCGGGGAGCTGTTTTTT. Translating it yields CASSSIQGRVANTGELFF.

On this clone: Other DNA sequences of this sample code for an identical CDR3. The chain links TRBV6-5 to TRBJ2-7; weak D call: TRBD2 (6 bases). V lost 2 bases and J 3 bases, leaving 8 bases between the germline ends. The CDR3 sequence is 13 residues long. Germline CDR1 MNHEY, CDR2 SVGAGI. The CDR3 region has the DNA TGTGCCAGCAGTTACAGGGGAGGCTACGAGCAGTACTTC. Its protein product is CASSYRGGYEQYF.

The sample holds a few counts of this clone. This chain joins TRBV19 and TRBJ2-7; TRBD1 aligns across 9 bases. The CDR3 has 13 residues. V gave up 5 bases and J gave up 4 bases; unmatched junction bases: 3. Germline V lookup: CDR1 LNHDA, CDR2 SQIVND (reference sequence). In DNA form, the CDR3 reads TGTGCCAGTAGTCGGACAGGGGAATACGAGCAGTACTTC. This sequence encodes CASSRTGEYEQYF.

The gene calls are TRBV10-2 and TRBJ1-1, with D unresolved. Germline V gene lookup returns CDR1 WSHSY and CDR2 SAAADI. This CDR3 has 17 residues. V gave up 7 bases and J gave up 2 bases, with 23 bases separating them. The CDR3 loop reads CASNSLLMYTDNTEAFF. The CDR3 DNA follows: TGCGCCAGCAACTCACTGCTAATGTATACCGATAACACTGAAGCTTTCTTT.